These 27 T cell receptor beta chains were sequenced from one sample in a study of OX40 agonist ivuxolimab in advanced cancers. TCRdb keeps only in-frame clones here, not all; method: immunoSEQ multiplex PCR. The sample has 30,000 or so clones, 89% seen once; the top ten hold about 28%. The material was CD4+ or CD8+ T cells sorted from blood, obtained in a trial of the OX40 agonist ivuxolimab. These receptors were collected from an adult with an advanced solid tumor such as melanoma, head and neck, liver or kidney cancer.

This chain connects TRBV27 to TRBJ1-1, with 7 bases lining up with TRBD1. Germline V gives CDR1 MNHEY, CDR2 SMNVEV (reference sequence). This CDR3 region has 14 residues. Trimming removed 5 bases from V and 10 bases from J; junction bases left unmatched: 13. CDR3 sequence (DNA): TGTGCCAGCAGTGGGGGGACAGATGGGCCCGGAGCTTTCTTT. It is translated as CASSGGTDGPGAFF.

The CDR3 nucleotides read TGCGCCAGCAGCCAAGACAATTACCCTAATTCACCCCTCCACTTT. It codes for CASSQDNYPNSPLHF. The genes are TRBV4-1 and TRBJ1-6; D remains ambiguous. From germline, CDR1 is MGHRA and CDR2 YSYEKL. CDR3 length: 15 residues. V was cut by 0 bases and J by 6 bases, with 9 bases left in between.

This rearrangement joins TRBV28 to TRBJ1-2; a weak D match, TRBD1 (6 bases). Germline CDR1 and CDR2: MDHEN and SYDVKM. V dropped 4 bases and J dropped 4 bases, with 16 bases sitting between them. The CDR3 covers 15 residues. The CDR3 DNA is TGTGCCAGCAGTTGGGGTCACGGACAGCTCTATGGCTACACCTTC. This translates into CASSWGHGQLYGYTF.

This clone was observed a single time. The chain recombines TRBV5-1 with TRBJ2-7; D is possibly TRBD2 (5 bases). Germline CDR1 is SGHRS and CDR2 is YFSETQ. This CDR3 is 16 amino acids long. The V end was cut by 3 bases, the J end by 1 base, with 17 bases between. In DNA form, the CDR3 reads TGCGCCAGCAGCTCCCCCGGTGGGCGGAGGTCCTACGAGCAGTACTTC. Protein sequence: CASSSPGGRRSYEQYF. Full variable domain (remainder filled in from reference TRBV5-1 and TRBJ2-7): KAGVTQTPRYLIKTRGQQVTLSCSPISGHRSVSWYQQTPGQGLQFLFEYFSETQRNKGNFPGRFSGRQFSNSRSEMNVSTLELGDSALYLCASSSPGGRRSYEQYFGPGTRLTVT.

This clone was detected only a few times. The J gene is TRBJ2-1, the V gene TRBV5-4; D tentatively fits TRBD1 or TRBD2 (6 bases each). With 4 bases removed from V and 6 bases from J, the gap between germline ends came to 17 bases. Germline CDR1 is SGHNT and CDR2 is YYREEE (reference sequence). There are 15 residues in the CDR3. CDR3 coding DNA: TGTGCCAGCAGCCTTGGACCTGGAGGGGGCAATGAGCAGTTCTTC. Amino acids: CASSLGPGGGNEQFF.

This chain's CDR3 is CASSVEGMGYEQYF. In DNA, the CDR3 is TGTGCCAGCAGCGTCGAAGGCATGGGTTACGAGCAGTACTTC. This chain links TRBV9 with TRBJ2-7; D uncertain. CDR3 length: 14 residues. V was trimmed by 2 bases and J by 4 bases, leaving 13 bases between them. In germline, CDR1 is SGDLS, CDR2 YYNGEE.

This rearrangement joins TRBV11-2 to TRBJ2-7; 9 positions match TRBD1. CDR1 SGHAT and CDR2 FQNNGV come from the germline V gene. Unmatched junction bases numbered 7, after V lost 3 bases and J lost 7 bases. The CDR3 loop spans 14 amino acids. CDR3 amino acids: CASSFTGTGYEQYF. The CDR3 DNA is TGTGCCAGCAGCTTCACCGGGACAGGGTATGAGCAGTACTTC.

The gene calls are TRBV19 and TRBJ1-5; weak D call: TRBD1 (5 bases). V was clipped by 3 bases and J by 2 bases, with 11 bases between them. The length of the CDR3 is 15 residues. Germline lookup yields CDR1 LNHDA and CDR2 SQIVND (reference sequence). The chain's CDR3 is CASSMMGGGNQPQHF. The CDR3 DNA sequence: TGTGCCAGTAGTATGATGGGGGGGGGCAATCAGCCCCAGCATTTT.

This clone is a singleton in its sample. This chain uses TRBV28 with TRBJ2-5; maybe TRBD2 (5 bases). Germline CDR1 MDHEN, CDR2 SYDVKM. The length of the CDR3 is 14 residues. Trimming removed 7 bases from V and 4 bases from J, with 16 bases in between. CDR3 region: CASMVEVGRETQYF. DNA for the CDR3: TGTGCCAGCATGGTGGAGGTTGGTAGAGAGACCCAGTACTTC.

With regard to this clone: The sample has other DNA sequences that encode this CDR3 too. CDR3 protein: CASSSSGTYGYTF. CDR3 DNA: TGTGCCAGCAGTTCATCAGGGACCTATGGCTACACCTTC. This chain links TRBV6-5 with TRBJ1-2; possible D gene TRBD1, 5 bases. Germline V gives CDR1 MNHEY, CDR2 SVGAGI. This CDR3 region has 13 residues. Trimming stripped 4 bases from V and 4 bases from J, with 10 bases between.

The genes are TRBV13 and TRBJ1-2; possibly TRBD1 for D (6 bases). CDR3 size: 17 residues. Germline CDR1 and CDR2: PRHDT and FYEKMQ (reference sequence). Trimming left V 5 bases short and J 2 bases short, with 21 bases between. CDR3 amino acids: CASSPQGDTRLNYGYTF. CDR3 coding DNA: TGTGCCAGCAGCCCCCAAGGGGACACTAGACTAAACTATGGCTACACCTTC.

The chain uses TRBV2 and TRBJ2-7, with 8 bases fitting TRBD1. Trimming removed 3 bases from V and 7 bases from J; junction bases left unmatched: 11. Germline V gene data show CDR1 as SNHLY and CDR2 as FYNNEI. The CDR3 is 15 residues long. The CDR3 sequence is CASSEGTGPRLEQYF. Here the CDR3 DNA reads TGTGCCAGCAGTGAGGGGACAGGCCCTCGGCTAGAGCAGTACTTC.

This chain links TRBV25-1 with TRBJ2-1; D is unclear. The germline V gene encodes CDR1 MGHDK and CDR2 SYGVNS. This CDR3 spans 13 amino acids. Trimming took off 1 base at V and 7 bases at J, with 8 bases between the two ends. As DNA, the CDR3 is TGTGCCAGCAGTGAATTAGGGTGGAATGAGCAGTTCTTC. The encoded protein is CASSELGWNEQFF.

This clone appeared once. The chain couples TRBV28 to TRBJ2-5; D is unclear. The last part of the DNA fits TRBJ2-7 better; the J call may be wrong. The CDR3 runs to 15 residues. Germline CDR1 and CDR2: MDHEN and SYDVKM. The CDR3 nucleotides read TGTGCCAGCAGCTTCCTCCAAGCGACGTCCTACGAGCAGTACTTC. This encodes CASSFLQATSYEQYF.

The genes are TRBV7-2 and TRBJ2-7, with TRBD2 matching 7 bases. The V and J ends lost 5 bases and 6 bases, in that order; junction bases with no gene match: 7. CDR3 length: 13 amino acids. Germline CDR1 is SGHTA and CDR2 is FQGNSA. The CDR3 region is CASSQTTGGEQYF. DNA of the CDR3: TGTGCCAGCAGCCAAACGACGGGAGGCGAGCAGTACTTC.

The chain couples TRBV5-4 to TRBJ2-5, with D possibly being TRBD2 (6 bases). V was shortened by 4 bases and J by 1 base, with 14 bases between the two germline ends. Germline-derived CDR1 and CDR2 are SGHNT and YYREEE (reference sequence). This CDR3 is 15 amino acids long. The chain's CDR3 is CASSRNRDSQETQYF. DNA for the CDR3: TGTGCCAGCAGCCGAAACCGGGACTCCCAAGAGACCCAGTACTTC.

J is TRBJ2-3 and V is TRBV30; TRBD1 agrees at 11 bases. The CDR3 is 15 amino acids. Germline values: CDR1 GTSNPN, CDR2 SVGIG (reference sequence). Losses at the gene ends were 3 bases for V and 7 bases for J; bases not matched to a gene: 9. The CDR3 DNA is TGTGCCTGGAGCAGTGGACAGGGGGCTTGGAATACGCAGTATTTT. Translating it yields CAWSSGQGAWNTQYF.

The rearrangement joins TRBV7-9 to TRBJ2-3; 10 bases line up with TRBD2. The V gene's germline CDR1 is SEHNR and CDR2 FQNEAQ (reference sequence). The CDR3 is 14 residues long. The junction had 1 base not matched to a gene; V was cut back by 3 bases and J by 4 bases. The CDR3 here is CASSFLAGADTQYF. CDR3 DNA: TGTGCCAGCAGCTTCCTAGCGGGGGCAGATACGCAGTATTTT.

The gene calls are TRBV27 and TRBJ2-2; 7 nucleotides align to TRBD2. The CDR3 totals 14 residues. The trim removed 5 bases at V and 1 base at J, leaving 1 base unmatched. In germline, CDR1 is MNHEY, CDR2 SMNVEV (reference sequence). CDR3: CASSGGGNTGELFF. The CDR3 bases are TGTGCCAGCAGTGGCGGGGGGAACACCGGGGAGCTGTTTTTT.

V and J are TRBV28 and TRBJ1-2, with TRBD1 identical over 9 bases. With 2 bases clipped from V and 4 bases from J, the junction kept 8 bases outside the gene matches. The CDR3 runs to 16 residues. Germline lookup yields CDR1 MDHEN and CDR2 SYDVKM. CDR3 sequence reads: CASSLGQGPSFYGYTF. CDR3 bases: TGTGCCAGCAGTTTAGGACAGGGGCCCTCTTTCTATGGCTACACCTTC.

J is TRBJ2-1 and V is TRBV9, with D unresolved. CDR1 SGDLS and CDR2 YYNGEE come from the germline V gene. V lost 0 bases to trimming and J lost 7 bases, with 11 bases between them. CDR3 length equals 14 residues. For the CDR3, the DNA is TGTGCCAGCAGCGTAGGCGGCTCCTCTAATGAGCAGTTCTTC. The encoded protein is CASSVGGSSNEQFF.

The rearrangement uses TRBV9 and TRBJ2-1, with 8 bases matching TRBD2. Germline V CDR1 and CDR2: SGDLS, YYNGEE. The V gene end was trimmed by 0 bases and the J gene end by 2 bases; junction bases not matched to a gene: 4. The CDR3 is made up of 16 amino acids. Here the CDR3 DNA reads TGTGCCAGCAGCGTAGATGGTAGCGGGGCCTACAATGAGCAGTTCTTC. Translating gives CASSVDGSGAYNEQFF.

The chain combines TRBV5-1 with TRBJ2-7; no definite D call. The germline gives CDR1 SGHRS, CDR2 YFSETQ. The CDR3 totals 14 residues. Between the trimmed V and J ends, which lost 2 bases and 3 bases, there was a span of 12 bases. DNA for the CDR3: TGCGCCAGCAGCTTCAGCGAAACCTTCTACGAGCAGTACTTC. Its protein product is CASSFSETFYEQYF.

The J gene is TRBJ2-2, the V gene TRBV11-2, with D unclear. Per the germline V gene, CDR1 is SGHAT and CDR2 is FQNNGV. With 4 bases removed from V and 6 bases from J, the gap between germline ends came to 3 bases. This CDR3 contains 11 residues. The CDR3 DNA reads TGTGCCAGCAGCTCCTCCGGGGAGCTGTTTTTT. This translates into CASSSSGELFF.

This chain joins TRBV11-2 and TRBJ2-5, with a possible D match to TRBD1 (5 bases). The J call may be mistaken, given a closer DNA end match to TRBJ2-7. The germline V gene has CDR1 SGHAT and CDR2 FQNNGV. The CDR3 contains 15 residues. The DNA of the CDR3 is TGTGCCAGCAGCTTAGCCCCCCAGGGCTCCTACGAGCAGTACTTC. Its translation: CASSLAPQGSYEQYF.

This clone has a handful of counts. The chain joins TRBV27 to TRBJ1-1, with D unresolved. V dropped 2 bases and J dropped 1 base, with 8 bases sitting between them. Germline loops: CDR1 MNHEY, CDR2 SMNVEV (reference sequence). The CDR3 length is 14 residues. As DNA, the CDR3 is TGTGCCAGCAGTTTAAGGAACTGGAACACTGAAGCTTTCTTT. It specifies CASSLRNWNTEAFF.

J is TRBJ2-1 and V is TRBV7-9; TRBD1 agrees at 9 bases. The CDR3 length is 14 residues. The V segment lost 6 bases and the J segment 9 bases; nucleotides outside the gene matches: 9. The germline V gene has CDR1 SEHNR and CDR2 FQNEAQ (reference sequence). The CDR3 loop reads CASSYPGQGPEQFF. The DNA for the CDR3 is TGTGCCAGCAGTTATCCGGGACAGGGCCCTGAGCAGTTCTTC.